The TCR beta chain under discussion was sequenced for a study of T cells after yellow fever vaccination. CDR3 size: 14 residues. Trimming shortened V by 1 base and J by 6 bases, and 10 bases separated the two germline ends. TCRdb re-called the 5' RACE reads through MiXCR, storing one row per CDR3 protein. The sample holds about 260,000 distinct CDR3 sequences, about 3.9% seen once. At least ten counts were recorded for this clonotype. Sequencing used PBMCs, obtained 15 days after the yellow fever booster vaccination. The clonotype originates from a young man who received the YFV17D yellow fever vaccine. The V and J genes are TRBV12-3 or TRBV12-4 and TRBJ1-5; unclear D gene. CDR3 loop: CASSLGGSGQPQHF. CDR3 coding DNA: TGTGCCAGCAGTTTAGGAGGGAGCGGTCAGCCCCAGCATTTT.